This T cell receptor beta chain was captured in a study of blood T cell repertoires in COVID-19. Produced via immunoSEQ multiplex PCR; TCRdb's table is partial and in-frame only. This table holds 160,000 or so clones, 85% to 90% found once. V lost 0 bases and J 5 bases, leaving 23 bases between the germline ends. The V gene's germline CDR1 is LGHDT and CDR2 YNNKEL (reference sequence). The CDR3 is 19 residues long. This rearrangement joins TRBV3-1 (or the pseudogene TRBV3-2) to TRBJ2-1; D gene unclear. This TCR was sampled from a woman aged 40 to 50 with acute or convalescent COVID-19. The source material was peripheral blood. CDR3 region: CASSQDLPQDSNLNNEQFF. As DNA, the CDR3 is TGTGCCAGCAGCCAAGATCTTCCGCAGGATTCCAACCTAAACAATGAGCAGTTCTTC.